What follows are 8 T cell receptor beta chains derived from one specimen sequenced in a study of blood T cell repertoires in COVID-19. TCRdb's table, derived via immunoSEQ multiplex PCR, lists solely in-frame clones and lacks some. The table lists about 54,000 clones, 90% of them singletons. Sequenced material: peripheral blood. The source of these receptors is a man aged 50 or older with acute or convalescent COVID-19.

This chain joins TRBV11-3 and TRBJ2-1; D unclear. Germline V gene data show CDR1 as SGHNT and CDR2 as YENEEA. V shed 0 bases and J shed 7 bases, with 13 bases lying between them. This CDR3 has 15 amino acids. As DNA, the CDR3 is TGTGCCAGCAGCTTAGATCAGGCGCAATGGAATGAGCAGTTCTTC. The encoded protein is CASSLDQAQWNEQFF.

The gene calls are TRBV11-3 and TRBJ2-7, with D possibly matching TRBD1 (7 bases). This CDR3 is built from 13 residues. In germline, CDR1 is SGHNT, CDR2 YENEEA. V gave up 8 bases and J gave up 1 base, with 12 bases separating them. This CDR3 reads CASGGGGSYEQYF. As DNA, the CDR3 is TGTGCCAGCGGAGGGGGCGGGTCCTACGAGCAGTACTTC.

The chain has TRBV6-5 and TRBJ1-6; 9 bases fit TRBD1. V was pared by 6 bases and J by 10 bases, with 4 bases of the junction left unmatched. Germline lookup yields CDR1 MNHEY and CDR2 SVGAGI. The CDR3 sequence is 13 residues long. The CDR3 loop reads CASRGQGWSPLHF. CDR3 nucleotide sequence: TGTGCCAGCAGGGGACAGGGTTGGTCACCCCTCCACTTT.

This chain links TRBV30 with TRBJ1-5; 10 bases match TRBD1. Germline loops: CDR1 GTSNPN, CDR2 SVGIG (reference sequence). J lost 7 bases, V lost 2 bases, and 8 bases had no gene match. The CDR3 length is 15 residues. Written as DNA, the CDR3 is TGTGCCTGGAGTTCAAGGGACAGGGGATGGCAGCCCCAGCATTTT. It codes for CAWSSRDRGWQPQHF.

J is TRBJ2-1 and V is TRBV3-1 (or the pseudogene TRBV3-2); 7 bases match TRBD2. The CDR3 loop spans 14 amino acids. Germline values: CDR1 LGHDT, CDR2 YNNKEL (reference sequence). V was pared by 2 bases and J by 15 bases, with 13 bases of the junction left unmatched. The CDR3: CASSQKPREAGGFF. CDR3 bases: TGTGCCAGCAGCCAAAAACCCCGGGAGGCCGGGGGGTTCTTC.

The gene calls are TRBV6-6 and TRBJ1-2; 11 bases are a match to TRBD1. The V gene's germline CDR1 is MNHNY and CDR2 SVGAGI (reference sequence). CDR3 size: 15 residues. V trimming: 1 base; J trimming: 2 bases; junction bases outside the gene matches: 0. The CDR3 reads CASSYWDRGNYGYTF. The CDR3 DNA reads TGTGCCAGCAGTTACTGGGACAGGGGGAACTATGGCTACACCTTC.

The gene calls are TRBV27 and TRBJ1-3, with no clear D. V was cut by 3 bases and J by 0 bases, with 6 bases left in between. This CDR3 region has 14 residues. Germline values: CDR1 MNHEY, CDR2 SMNVEV (reference sequence). The CDR3 spells CASSLSSSGNTIYF. The CDR3 DNA reads as TGTGCCAGCAGTTTGAGTAGCTCTGGAAACACCATATATTTT.

The CDR3 is CATSDRTSGSRDEQFF. The CDR3 coding sequence is TGTGCCACCAGTGACCGAACTAGCGGGAGTAGGGATGAGCAGTTCTTC. The chain combines TRBV24-1 with TRBJ2-1, with 11 bases that match TRBD2. The CDR3 is 16 amino acids. Germline CDR1 KGHDR, CDR2 SFDVKD. V shed 4 bases, J shed 8 bases, and the junction held 9 bases outside the gene matches.